The T cell receptor (beta chain) under discussion was sequenced for a study of T cell repertoires in cytomegalovirus infection. Study overall: The public TCR beta signatures pointed to both CMV infection and matching HLA type. Study conclusions and caveats: HLA-C-restricted CMV clonotypes gave the most frequent clonotype in two of eight donors.

This clonotype was detected ten times or more. Its antigen is not identified. TCRdb re-analysed the reads in MiXCR, keeping a single row per CDR3 protein. This table holds about 680,000 distinct CDR3 sequences, 20% to 25% found once. V shed 1 base and J shed 1 base, with 7 bases lying between them. Germline V gene data show CDR1 as SGHVS and CDR2 as FNYEAQ. The CDR3 covers 14 residues. The TCR originated in a human donor in good health (CMV status not recorded). Some clones in this sample may be carry-over from other donors' samples. Material: CD8+ T cells from PBMCs. This chain links TRBV7-6 with TRBJ1-1; D unresolved. Here the CDR3 DNA reads TGTGCCAGCAGCTTAGGCCGGCAGAACACTGAAGCTTTCTTT. This encodes CASSLGRQNTEAFF.